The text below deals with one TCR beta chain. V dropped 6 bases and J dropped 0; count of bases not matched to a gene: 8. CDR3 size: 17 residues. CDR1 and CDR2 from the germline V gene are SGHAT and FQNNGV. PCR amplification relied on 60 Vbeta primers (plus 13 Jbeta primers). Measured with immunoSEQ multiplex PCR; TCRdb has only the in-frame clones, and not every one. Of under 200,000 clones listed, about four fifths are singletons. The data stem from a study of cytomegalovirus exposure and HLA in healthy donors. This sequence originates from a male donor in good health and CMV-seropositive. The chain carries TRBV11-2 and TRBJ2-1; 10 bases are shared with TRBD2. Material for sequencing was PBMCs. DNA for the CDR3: TGTGCCAGCAGTACAATTAGCGGGGGGAGCTCCTACAATGAGCAGTTCTTC. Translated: CASSTISGGSSYNEQFF.